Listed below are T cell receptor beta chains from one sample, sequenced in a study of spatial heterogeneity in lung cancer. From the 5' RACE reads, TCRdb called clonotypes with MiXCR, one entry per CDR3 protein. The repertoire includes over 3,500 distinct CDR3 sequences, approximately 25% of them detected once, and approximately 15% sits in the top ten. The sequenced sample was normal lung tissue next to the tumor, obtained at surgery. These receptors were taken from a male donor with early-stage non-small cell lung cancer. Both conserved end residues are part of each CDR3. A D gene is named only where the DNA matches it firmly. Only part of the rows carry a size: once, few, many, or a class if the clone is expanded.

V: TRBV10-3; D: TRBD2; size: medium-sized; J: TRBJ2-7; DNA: TGTGCCACCCTGACATCAGATAGCGGGAAATACGAGCAGTACTTC; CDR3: CATLTSDSGKYEQYF
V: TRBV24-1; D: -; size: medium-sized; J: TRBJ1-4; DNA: TGTGCCACCAGTGAGCCGACAGGAACTAATGAAAAACTGTTTTTT; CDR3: CATSEPTGTNEKLFF
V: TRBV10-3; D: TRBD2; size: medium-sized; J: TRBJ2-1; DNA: TGTGCCATCTGGGCGGGAGCTTACAATGAGCAGTTCTTC; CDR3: CAIWAGAYNEQFF
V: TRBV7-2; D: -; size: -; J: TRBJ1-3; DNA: TGTGCCAGCAGGAAAGATTCAGGGCCCTACTCTGGAAACACCATATATTTT; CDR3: CASRKDSGPYSGNTIYF
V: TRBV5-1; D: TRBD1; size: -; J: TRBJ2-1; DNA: TGCGCCAGCACCTTACTCGGGACAGGGGGCGATGAGCAGTTCTTC; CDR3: CASTLLGTGGDEQFF
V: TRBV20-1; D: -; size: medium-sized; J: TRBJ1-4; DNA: TGCAGTGCTAGCGCGGACAGCGCTACTAATGAAAAACTGTTTTTT; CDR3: CSASADSATNEKLFF
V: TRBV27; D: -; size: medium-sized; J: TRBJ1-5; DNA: TGTGCCAGCTCCGAGCTGGGGGGGGATAATCAGCCCCAGCATTTT; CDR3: CASSELGGDNQPQHF
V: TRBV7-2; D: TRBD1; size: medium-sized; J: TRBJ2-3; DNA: TGTGCCAGCAGCCCACAGGGGGCGACAGATACGCAGTATTTT; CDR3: CASSPQGATDTQYF
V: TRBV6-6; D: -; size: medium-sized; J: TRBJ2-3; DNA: TGTGCCAGCAGTCTCGACCCCCCCTCGAGGGGGGGGTCAGGGGATACGCAGTATTTT; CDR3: CASSLDPPSRGGSGDTQYF
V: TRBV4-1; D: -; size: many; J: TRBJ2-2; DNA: TGCGCCAGCAGCCCCGGGGGAGGGGAGCTGTTTTTT; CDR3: CASSPGGGELFF
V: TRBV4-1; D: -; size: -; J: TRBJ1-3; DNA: TGCGCCAGCAGCCAGCAGGACTTCTCTGGAAACACCATATATTTT; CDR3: CASSQQDFSGNTIYF
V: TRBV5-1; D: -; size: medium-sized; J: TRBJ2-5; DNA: TGCGCCAGCAGCCCGGGACACGTCGAGACCCAGTACTTC; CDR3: CASSPGHVETQYF
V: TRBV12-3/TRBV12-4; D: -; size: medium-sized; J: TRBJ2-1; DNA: TGTGCCAGCAGTTCCCCTGACAGCTACAATGAGCAGTTCTTC; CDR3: CASSSPDSYNEQFF
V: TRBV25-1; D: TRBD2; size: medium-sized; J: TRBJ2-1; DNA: TGTGCCAGCAGTGAACGGGGGGGCCGGTACAATGAGCAGTTCTTC; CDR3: CASSERGGRYNEQFF